The 3 T cell receptor beta chains below all came from one sample that was sequenced in a study of T cell responses to AZD1222 COVID-19 vaccine. Some clones are missing from TCRdb's copy, which holds only in-frame ones; the method was immunoSEQ multiplex PCR. Among about 56,000 clones listed, 75% to 90% were seen once. The material was peripheral blood, obtained 28 days after the second AZD1222 dose. Receptor source: an adult who received the AZD1222 COVID-19 vaccine.

The rearrangement links TRBV29-1 to TRBJ2-1, with 7 bases aligning to TRBD1. This CDR3 contains 15 residues. The germline CDR1 and CDR2 sequences are SQVTM and ANQGSEA. V lost 6 bases to trimming and J lost 4 bases; unmatched junction nucleotides: 12. As DNA, the CDR3 is TGCAGCGTGGAACGGTGGGACAGTTATTACAATGAGCAGTTCTTC. It translates to CSVERWDSYYNEQFF.

This clone appeared a single time. The rearrangement joins TRBV5-4 to TRBJ2-7; perhaps TRBD2 as D (5 bases). This CDR3 is built from 16 residues. Germline lookup yields CDR1 SGHNT and CDR2 YYREEE (reference sequence). Trimming left V 4 bases short and J 7 bases short, with 24 bases between. The CDR3 bases are TGTGCCAGCAGCCCTGGAGTCTCCTCCTGGACTTTGGAGCAGTACTTC. Amino acid sequence: CASSPGVSSWTLEQYF.

This clone showed up just a few times. V and J are TRBV6-6 and TRBJ2-7, with a possible D match to TRBD2 (6 bases). Germline loops: CDR1 MNHNY, CDR2 SVGAGI (reference sequence). This CDR3 is 12 amino acids long. V was shortened by 9 bases and J by 0 bases, with 9 bases between the two germline ends. As DNA, the CDR3 is TGTGCCAGTGCCGGGAGCTCCTACGAGCAGTACTTC. It yields the protein CASAGSSYEQYF.